These 22 T cell receptor beta chains originate from one sample sequenced in a study of spatial heterogeneity in lung cancer. Regarding the study as a whole: Counts that tracked tumor mutation counts were those of expanded intratumoral alpha and beta TCRs.

These receptors are not linked to any known antigen. TCRdb passed the 5' RACE reads through MiXCR, listing each CDR3 protein once. Here the sample spans roughly 18,000 distinct CDR3 sequences, over 7% being singletons. Time point specified: sample taken at primary tumor resection. Sequenced here: lung tumor tissue, sampled at surgery. These receptors originate from a female donor with early-stage non-small cell lung cancer.

The chain recombines TRBV5-1 with TRBJ2-5; no clear D. The CDR3 covers 14 residues. Per the germline V gene, CDR1 is SGHRS and CDR2 is YFSETQ. V was cut by 4 bases and J by 0 bases, with 10 bases left in between. Written as DNA, the CDR3 is TGCGCCAGCAGCAGGGCCTTGTACCAAGAGACCCAGTACTTC. Translating gives CASSRALYQETQYF.

The rearrangement uses TRBV11-1 and TRBJ2-7, with D perhaps matching TRBD2 (6 bases). Germline CDR1 and CDR2: SGHAT and FQDESV (reference sequence). The CDR3 loop spans 17 amino acids. Trimming shortened V by 5 bases and J by 0 bases, and 20 bases separated the two germline ends. CDR3 sequence reads: CASSRGAGFLSSYEQYF. As DNA, the CDR3 is TGTGCCAGCAGCCGCGGGGCGGGGTTCCTCAGCTCCTACGAGCAGTACTTC.

The table lists this clonotype with a few counts. The chain recombines TRBV28 with TRBJ2-1, with D perhaps given as TRBD1 or TRBD2 (5 bases each). Germline CDR1 reads MDHEN; CDR2 reads SYDVKM. V lost 5 bases to trimming and J lost 13 bases, with 18 bases between them. The CDR3 has 13 amino acids. The CDR3 protein is CASSQLDRDRQFF. The CDR3 bases are TGTGCCAGCAGTCAGCTAGACCGGGACCGACAGTTCTTC.

This clonotype is categorized as medium-sized (0.01 to 0.1%). The chain employs TRBV28 and TRBJ2-3; either TRBD1 or TRBD2 may fit D (6 bases each). V dropped 5 bases and J dropped 3 bases, with 18 bases sitting between them. Germline CDR1 is MDHEN and CDR2 is SYDVKM. This CDR3 is 16 amino acids long. The CDR3 nucleotides read TGTGCCAGCAGTCCCCTCGGGGGCGCAATAACAGATACGCAGTATTTT. Amino acids: CASSPLGGAITDTQYF.

This chain links TRBV19 with TRBJ1-2, with unresolved D. Per the germline V gene, CDR1 is LNHDA and CDR2 is SQIVND (reference sequence). This CDR3 is built from 14 residues. V gave up 1 base and J gave up 4 bases, with 10 bases separating them. CDR3 DNA: TGTGCCAGTAGTATAGGTCAGTTCGGCTATGGCTACACCTTC. Translation gives CASSIGQFGYGYTF.

The CDR3 DNA is TGCAGTGCTAGAGGGGGCACCGGGACTAGCTTCTCCGGGGAGCTGTTTTTT. It is translated as CSARGGTGTSFSGELFF. The V call is TRBV20-1, the J call TRBJ2-2; the match to TRBD2 covers 9 bases. This CDR3 comprises 17 residues. CDR1 DFQATT and CDR2 SNEGSKA come from the germline V gene (reference sequence). Trimming took 1 base from V and 6 from J; bases not matched to a gene: 12.

This clonotype was observed a few times. The V call is TRBV20-1, the J call TRBJ2-5; possibly TRBD2 for D (5 bases). V was trimmed by 2 bases and J by 7 bases, leaving 17 bases between them. The CDR3 has 14 residues. Germline-derived CDR1 and CDR2 are DFQATT and SNEGSKA (reference sequence). CDR3 sequence: CSARFAQLEGTQYF. The CDR3 DNA sequence: TGCAGTGCTAGATTCGCACAGCTAGAGGGGACCCAGTACTTC.

This clonotype is categorized as medium-sized. The chain has TRBV20-1 and TRBJ2-1; D is perhaps TRBD1 (6 bases). Germline values: CDR1 DFQATT, CDR2 SNEGSKA (reference sequence). The ends were cut back, 0 bases at V and 2 bases at J, with 8 bases in the middle. CDR3 length equals 14 residues. CDR3 sequence (DNA): TGCAGTGCTAGAGATGGGGACACCTACAATGAGCAGTTCTTC. It encodes CSARDGDTYNEQFF.

This clonotype was detected ten times or more. V gene TRBV20-1 combines with J gene TRBJ1-2; weak D call: TRBD1 (5 bases). The CDR3 has 12 amino acids. The germline CDR1 and CDR2 sequences are DFQATT and SNEGSKA (reference sequence). V lost 5 bases, J lost 4 bases, and 11 bases lay in between. CDR3 sequence: CSAPQGSYGYTF. Here the CDR3 DNA reads TGCAGTGCTCCTCAGGGAAGCTATGGCTACACCTTC.

This clonotype was observed many times. This chain links TRBV10-3 with TRBJ1-1; a weak D match, TRBD1 (6 bases). The CDR3 is made up of 14 amino acids. Trimming cost V 6 bases and J 4 bases, with 15 bases left between them. The V gene's germline CDR1 is ENHRY and CDR2 SYGVKD. The CDR3 region has the DNA TGTGCCATCAGCTATGACAGGATTGGCACTGAAGCTTTCTTT. It encodes CAISYDRIGTEAFF.

This clonotype was seen repeatedly, ten times or more. The chain has TRBV28 and TRBJ2-2; unclear D gene. The CDR3 contains 13 residues. V lost 7 bases, J lost 5 bases, and 11 bases lay in between. CDR1 is MDHEN and CDR2 is SYDVKM in the germline V gene. CDR3 sequence (DNA): TGTGCCAGCAAGCCCGGTGAGACCGGGGAGCTGTTTTTT. Translated: CASKPGETGELFF.

This clonotype showed up many times. The chain joins TRBV11-1 to TRBJ2-1; unclear D gene. Per germline, CDR1 SGHAT and CDR2 FQDESV (reference sequence). The CDR3 extends over 13 amino acids. The V and J ends lost 0 bases and 4 bases respectively, with 4 bases between them. The CDR3 reads CASSLARYNEQFF. Written as DNA, the CDR3 is TGTGCCAGCAGCTTAGCTCGGTACAATGAGCAGTTCTTC.

The chain links TRBV6-5 to TRBJ1-2; D is uncertain. Germline CDR1 and CDR2: MNHEY and SVGAGI. V was shortened by 1 base and J by 5 bases, with 11 bases between the two germline ends. The CDR3 spans 14 residues. The CDR3 bases are TGTGCCAGCAGTTACTTTTCTACAGCGTATGGCTACACCTTC. This encodes CASSYFSTAYGYTF.

This clonotype was found many times. The chain joins TRBV10-3 to TRBJ2-2; D possibly corresponds to TRBD1 (6 bases). The CDR3 has 15 amino acids. CDR1 and CDR2 (germline): ENHRY, SYGVKD. Trimming removed 6 bases at V and 0 bases at J, with 11 bases between. CDR3 in DNA: TGTGCCATCAGGACGGGACAAGCGAACACCGGGGAGCTGTTTTTT. It yields the protein CAIRTGQANTGELFF.

This clonotype came up many times. The gene calls are TRBV19 and TRBJ2-1; 8 nucleotides agree with TRBD1. V shed 6 bases and J 9 bases; nucleotides not matched to a gene: 16. Germline lookup yields CDR1 LNHDA and CDR2 SQIVND (reference sequence). The CDR3 loop spans 16 amino acids. The CDR3 loop is CASSRGSVQGAGEQFF. For the CDR3, the DNA is TGTGCCAGTAGCCGCGGGTCAGTTCAGGGGGCGGGTGAGCAGTTCTTC.

This clonotype was counted ten times or more. The chain links TRBV3-1 to TRBJ2-7; D is possibly TRBD1 (6 bases). The CDR3 extends over 14 amino acids. Trimming took 1 base from V and 5 from J, leaving 12 bases between them. Germline CDR1 LGHDT, CDR2 YNNKEL (reference sequence). CDR3 DNA sequence: TGTGCCAGCAGCCAAGGGACAGCCTCTAACGAGCAGTACTTC. Translated, it gives CASSQGTASNEQYF.

This clonotype occurred many times. The V and J genes are TRBV29-1 and TRBJ2-1; D remains ambiguous. This CDR3 is 14 amino acids long. V gave up 3 bases and J gave up 7 bases, with 16 bases separating them. Germline loops: CDR1 SQVTM, CDR2 ANQGSEA. The CDR3: CSVDGQRGSNEQFF. The CDR3 region has the DNA TGCAGCGTTGACGGCCAAAGAGGCTCAAATGAGCAGTTCTTC.

The chain is built from TRBV19 and TRBJ1-4; D is undetermined. The CDR3 spans 12 residues. CDR1 LNHDA and CDR2 SQIVND come from the germline V gene (reference sequence). V lost 5 bases and J 11 bases, leaving 12 bases between the germline ends. CDR3: CASSPGVSKLFF. For the CDR3, the DNA is TGTGCCAGTAGTCCCGGGGTCAGCAAACTGTTTTTT.

This clonotype was observed at least ten times. The chain joins TRBV2 to TRBJ2-7; a weak D match, TRBD1 (6 bases). The CDR3 consists of 15 residues. The germline gives CDR1 SNHLY, CDR2 FYNNEI. V was trimmed by 6 bases and J by 2 bases, leaving 17 bases between them. DNA of the CDR3: TGTGCCAGCAGCGGAGGACAGCTCTATACCTACGAGCAGTACTTC. This gives the protein CASSGGQLYTYEQYF.

Relative to its sample, this clonotype is medium-sized. The chain has TRBV29-1 and TRBJ1-1; TRBD1 matches at 12 bases. From germline, CDR1 is SQVTM and CDR2 ANQGSEA. V shed 4 bases and J 4 bases; nucleotides not matched to a gene: 13. This CDR3 region has 17 residues. CDR3 coding DNA: TGCAGCGTTGGGACCGGGACAGGGGGCGTTCCGGTCACTGAAGCTTTCTTT. Translating it yields CSVGTGTGGVPVTEAFF.

This clonotype occurred many times. The chain carries TRBV6-6 and TRBJ2-3; 9 bases line up with TRBD1. This CDR3 has 17 residues. Losses at the gene ends were 0 bases for V and 4 bases for J; bases not matched to a gene: 8. Germline CDR1 and CDR2: MNHNY and SVGAGI (reference sequence). DNA for the CDR3: TGTGCCAGCAGTTACTCGCGGTCCGGGACAGGGCCAGATACGCAGTATTTT. Translated, it gives CASSYSRSGTGPDTQYF.

There are many counts of this clonotype. This chain connects TRBV20-1 to TRBJ2-3; D gene uncertain. Trimming shortened V by 5 bases and J by 2 bases, and 5 bases separated the two germline ends. The length of the CDR3 is 11 residues. Per germline, CDR1 DFQATT and CDR2 SNEGSKA (reference sequence). The CDR3 protein is CSAPITDTQYF. The CDR3 region has the DNA TGCAGTGCTCCAATCACAGATACGCAGTATTTT.